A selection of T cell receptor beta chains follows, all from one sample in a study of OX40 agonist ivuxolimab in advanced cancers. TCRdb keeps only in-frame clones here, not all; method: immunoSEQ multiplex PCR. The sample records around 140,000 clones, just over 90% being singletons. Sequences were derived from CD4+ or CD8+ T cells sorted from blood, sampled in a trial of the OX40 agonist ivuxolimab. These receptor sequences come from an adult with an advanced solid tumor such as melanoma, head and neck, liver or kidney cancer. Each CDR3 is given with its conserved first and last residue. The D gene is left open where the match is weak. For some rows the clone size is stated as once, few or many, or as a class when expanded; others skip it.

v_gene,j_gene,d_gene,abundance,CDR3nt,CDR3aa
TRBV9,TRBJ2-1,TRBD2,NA,TGTGCCAGCAGACCAGCGGGAGGCCCCTACAATGAGCAGTTCTTC,CASRPAGGPYNEQFF
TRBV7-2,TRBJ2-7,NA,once,TGTGCCAGCAGCTTAGATCGCGGATCCTACGAGCAGTACTTC,CASSLDRGSYEQYF
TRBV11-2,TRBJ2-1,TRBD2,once,TGTGCCAGCAGCTTAGCAGGGACTAGCGGGAGCACTGAGCAGTTCTTC,CASSLAGTSGSTEQFF
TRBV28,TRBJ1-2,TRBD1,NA,TGTGCCAGCAGTTTGGGGACAGCCTCCAACCTCTATGGCTACACCTTC,CASSLGTASNLYGYTF
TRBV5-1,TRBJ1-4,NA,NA,TGCGCCAGCAGCAAACTGGGGCAGGGAGATGAAAAACTGTTTTTT,CASSKLGQGDEKLFF
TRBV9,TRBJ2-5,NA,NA,TGTGCCAGCAGCGTAGGAGGGGTGGAGACCCAGTACTTC,CASSVGGVETQYF
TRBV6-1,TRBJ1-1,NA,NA,TGTGCCAGCAGTCCCCAGCCCCGGGGTGAAGCTTTCTTT,CASSPQPRGEAFF
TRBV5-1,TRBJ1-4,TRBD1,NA,TGCGCCAGCAGCTTGGCTGGCAGGGGGCGCGAAAAACTGTTTTTT,CASSLAGRGREKLFF
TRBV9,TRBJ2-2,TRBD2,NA,TGTGCCAGCAGCCCCGGGACTAAGAACGGGGAGCTGTTTTTT,CASSPGTKNGELFF
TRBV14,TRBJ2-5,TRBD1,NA,TGTGCCAGCAGCCAAGATTTGACAGGGGGCTACCAAGAGACCCAGTACTTC,CASSQDLTGGYQETQYF
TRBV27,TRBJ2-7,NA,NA,TGTGCCAGCATCAAGGGGCATCCAGGACACCTTTACGAGCAGTACTTC,CASIKGHPGHLYEQYF
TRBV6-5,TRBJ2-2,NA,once,TGTGCCAGCAGCCCACCCAGTTTGAACACCGGGGAGCTGTTTTTT,CASSPPSLNTGELFF
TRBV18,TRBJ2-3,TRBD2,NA,TGTGCCAGCTCACCACGGACTAGCGGAGGCACAGATACGCAGTATTTT,CASSPRTSGGTDTQYF
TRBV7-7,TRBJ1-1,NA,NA,TGTGCTAGCAGCTTAGTAAGGGGGACTGAAGCTTTCTTT,CASSLVRGTEAFF
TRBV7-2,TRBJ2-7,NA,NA,TGTGCCAGCAGCTTAACAGGGTACGAGCAGTACTTC,CASSLTGYEQYF
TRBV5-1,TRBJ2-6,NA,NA,TGCGCCAGCAGCCTGTTGGGTGGGGCCAACGTCCTGACTTTC,CASSLLGGANVLTF
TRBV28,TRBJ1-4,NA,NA,TGTGCCAGCAACTCGGTACAGACACTTGCAACTAATGAAAAACTGTTTTTT,CASNSVQTLATNEKLFF